Listed below are T cell receptor beta chains from one sample, sequenced in a study of blood T cell repertoires in COVID-19. Clones were read by immunoSEQ multiplex PCR, and TCRdb kept only the in-frame ones, dropping some. The data hold 540,000 or so clones, with approximately 88% observed a single time. The sequenced material came from peripheral blood. The origin of the receptors is a woman aged 45-65 years with COVID-19, enrolled during active disease. The CDR3 runs from the conserved cysteine through the conserved F or W. A D gene is named only where the DNA matches it firmly. Part of the rows lack a size; the others show once, few, many or a class for expanded clones.

d_call j_call v_call clone_size cdr3_length cdr3_aa cdr3_nt
TRBD1 TRBJ1-1 TRBV5-1 few 15 CASSSGQGGVTEAFF TGCGCCAGCAGCTCGGGACAGGGAGGAGTCACTGAAGCTTTCTTT
. TRBJ2-4 TRBV30 . 12 CAWSRWSNIQYF TGTGCCTGGAGTCGCTGGAGCAACATTCAGTACTTC
. TRBJ1-1 TRBV28 . 15 CASSWAGLSRTEAFF TGTGCCAGCAGTTGGGCAGGCCTATCAAGAACTGAAGCTTTCTTT
. TRBJ1-3 TRBV30 few 13 CAWAGVSGNTIYF TGTGCCTGGGCAGGGGTCTCTGGAAACACCATATATTTT
. TRBJ1-2 TRBV27 few 13 CASSSTRGSGYTF TGTGCCAGCAGCTCGACCAGGGGTTCAGGCTACACCTTC
TRBD1 TRBJ1-3 TRBV7-9 . 15 CASSWGQGGIDTIYF TGTGCCAGCAGCTGGGGACAGGGAGGGATAGACACCATATATTTT
TRBD2 TRBJ2-5 TRBV30 . 18 CAWSVGSGGATFQETQYF TGTGCCTGGAGTGTTGGTAGCGGGGGGGCGACGTTCCAAGAGACCCAGTACTTC
TRBD2 TRBJ2-7 TRBV30 . 15 CAWSSRRGISYEQYF TGTGCCTGGAGTTCGAGGCGGGGGATCTCCTACGAGCAGTACTTC
. TRBJ1-4 TRBV30 . 14 CAWSWGATNEKLFF TGTGCCTGGAGTTGGGGGGCAACTAATGAAAAACTGTTTTTT
TRBD1 TRBJ2-1 TRBV29-1 . 14 CSVDGDRTYNEQFF TGCAGCGTTGATGGGGACAGGACATACAATGAGCAGTTCTTC
. TRBJ2-5 TRBV18 . 13 CASSPPAGATQYF TGTGCCAGCTCTCCCCCAGCTGGGGCGACCCAGTACTTC
TRBD2 TRBJ2-2 TRBV7-3 . 16 CASSLAGGEITGELFF TGTGCCAGCAGCTTAGCGGGGGGCGAAATCACCGGGGAGCTGTTTTTT
. TRBJ2-1 TRBV5-1 . 16 CATQTGSRVSGGEQFF TGCGCCACCCAGACAGGTTCTAGGGTATCGGGAGGTGAGCAGTTCTTC
. TRBJ2-1 TRBV9 . 13 CASSVASENEQFF TGTGCCAGCAGCGTCGCCAGCGAGAATGAGCAGTTCTTC
. TRBJ1-4 TRBV19 . 14 CASSMRGGNEKLFF TGTGCCAGTAGTATGAGGGGAGGAAACGAAAAACTGTTTTTT
. TRBJ2-7 TRBV27 . 13 CASSFRGSYEQYF TGTGCCAGCAGCTTCAGGGGCTCCTACGAGCAGTACTTC
TRBD1 TRBJ1-4 TRBV19 . 16 CASSLGQGGTNEKLFF TGTGCCAGTAGTCTAGGACAGGGCGGCACTAATGAAAAACTGTTTTTT
TRBD2 TRBJ2-3 TRBV2 . 18 CASSGWASGPHGADTQYF TGTGCCAGCAGTGGGTGGGCTAGCGGGCCCCATGGCGCAGATACGCAGTATTTT
TRBD1 TRBJ1-1 TRBV4-1 . 13 CASSQSTGPEAFF TGCGCCAGCAGCCAATCGACAGGGCCTGAAGCTTTCTTT
TRBD2 TRBJ2-1 TRBV12-5 . 19 CASGFALLGKGGGAYEQFF TGTGCTAGTGGTTTCGCCCTCCTAGGTAAGGGCGGGGGGGCGTATGAGCAGTTCTTC
. TRBJ1-1 TRBV11-2 once 15 CASSRPREGDTEAFF TGTGCCAGCAGCAGGCCACGGGAGGGGGACACTGAAGCTTTCTTT
. TRBJ1-5 TRBV11-2 . 13 CASSLNGNQPQHF TGTGCCAGCAGCTTAAACGGGAATCAGCCCCAGCATTTT
TRBD1 TRBJ2-3 TRBV10-3 . 14 CAISGTAGTDTQYF TGTGCCATCAGCGGGACAGCGGGCACAGATACGCAGTATTTT
. TRBJ1-2 TRBV19 . 13 CASSILQGYGYTF TGTGCCAGTAGTATTTTACAGGGCTATGGCTACACCTTC
. TRBJ1-3 TRBV7-9 . 16 CASSLVAGSSGNTIYF TGTGCCAGCAGCTTAGTCGCGGGGTCGTCCGGAAACACCATATATTTT
. TRBJ2-7 TRBV24-1 . 13 CATRGSSSYEQYF TGTGCCACTCGGGGGTCCAGCTCCTACGAGCAGTACTTC
TRBD1 TRBJ1-4 TRBV6-5 . 12 CASRTGDEKLFF TGTGCCAGCAGGACAGGGGATGAAAAACTGTTTTTT
. TRBJ2-7 TRBV11-2 . 16 CASSLAGQSVAYEQYF TGTGCCAGCAGCTTAGCTGGACAGTCTGTTGCCTACGAGCAGTACTTC
. TRBJ2-3 TRBV6-1 . 16 CASSAAGAPGTDTQYF TGTGCCAGCAGTGCCGCGGGGGCGCCGGGCACAGATACGCAGTATTTT
. TRBJ2-7 TRBV14 . 14 CASSQDQRDYEQYF TGTGCCAGCAGCCAAGACCAACGGGACTACGAGCAGTACTTC
. TRBJ2-3 TRBV13 . 16 CASSLGLGPGTDTQYF TGTGCCAGCAGCTTAGGATTGGGCCCTGGGACAGATACGCAGTATTTT
. TRBJ2-1 TRBV19 . 16 CASSILGGALYNEQFF TGTGCCAGTAGTATCTTGGGGGGGGCCCTCTACAATGAGCAGTTCTTC
TRBD1 TRBJ2-7 TRBV11-2 . 17 CASSRLSGTGAPYEQYF TGTGCCAGCAGCAGACTCTCCGGGACAGGGGCCCCCTACGAGCAGTACTTC